Below, 10 T cell receptor beta chains from the same sample are listed, as sequenced in a study of esophageal squamous cell carcinoma under preoperative chemotherapy. In TCRdb, the PCR reads were re-called with MiXCR into one record per CDR3 protein. The sample contains roughly 32,000 distinct CDR3 sequences, 40% to 60% of which appear only once. This sample's time point: before preoperative PTX-NDP chemotherapy. The specimen was obtained from a patient given preoperative chemotherapy. The receptors stem from a human donor with esophageal squamous cell carcinoma. The donor label of this sample is uncertain.

About this clonotype itself: Compared with germline, one end of the junction differs, possibly owing to a read error. The chain recombines TRBV7-2 with TRBJ2-4; 9 bases line up with TRBD2. Germline V gene sequence: CDR1 SGHTA, CDR2 FQGNSA. The CDR3 contains 17 residues. The CDR3 region is CASSPEGLAGRQNTQYF. The CDR3 DNA is TGTGCCAGCAGTCCTGAAGGGCTAGCGGGGCGCCAGAACACGCAGTACTTT.

The chain employs TRBV10-3 and TRBJ2-2, with D possibly being TRBD2 (6 bases). The DNA matches TRBJ2-3 better at its end, which makes the J call doubtful. Germline values: CDR1 ENHRY, CDR2 SYGVKD. The CDR3 covers 12 residues. The CDR3 sequence is CATGGYTEAQYF. In DNA form, the CDR3 reads TGTGCCACTGGGGGGTACACCGAGGCGCAGTATTTT.

On this clonotype itself: The junction differs from germline at one of its ends, possibly a read error. Written as DNA, the CDR3 is TGTGCCAGCAGCTTACCCGGGACAGACAACACCGGTAAGCTGTATTTT. Translated, it gives CASSLPGTDNTGKLYF. V is TRBV7-9 and J is TRBJ2-2; TRBD1 aligns across 7 bases. Germline-derived CDR1 and CDR2 are SEHNR and FQNEAQ (reference sequence). The CDR3 has 16 amino acids.

A few counts support this clonotype. The chain has TRBV6-2 or TRBV6-3 and TRBJ1-1; 8 nucleotides match TRBD1. V lost 6 bases, J lost 1 base, and 13 bases stayed unmatched. This CDR3 spans 17 amino acids. Germline V gene lookup returns CDR1 MNHEY and CDR2 SVGEGT. The CDR3: CASSHGQGKGGNTEAFF. For the CDR3, the DNA is TGTGCCAGCAGCCACGGACAGGGTAAAGGGGGGAACACTGAAGCTTTCTTT.

The chain links TRBV7-9 to TRBJ2-3; the D gene is possibly TRBD1 (5 bases). CDR3 length equals 14 residues. The germline CDR1 and CDR2 sequences are SEHNR and FQNEAQ (reference sequence). This CDR3 is CAGRLGGGKDTQYF. As DNA, the CDR3 is TGTGCGGGCCGCTTGGGCGGTGGGAAGGACACCCAGTATTTT.

For this clonotype: The missing conserved phenylalanine or tryptophan at the end of this CDR3 makes a read error likely. V usage is TRBV7-9 and J usage is TRBJ2-5, with D possibly matching TRBD2 (7 bases). Per the germline V gene, CDR1 is SEHNR and CDR2 is FQNEAQ (reference sequence). Trimming left V 3 bases short and J 5 bases short, with 16 bases between. The CDR3 runs 15 residues. The CDR3 DNA reads as TGTGCCAGCAGCTTGGGGGAGGGGGGGGCGGAGACCCAGTACTCG. Encoded protein: CASSLGEGGAETQYS.

The chain employs TRBV7-2 and TRBJ2-7, with 8 nucleotides matching TRBD2. The CDR3 covers 15 residues. V was pared by 1 base and J by 2 bases, with 4 bases of the junction left unmatched. Germline V gene data show CDR1 as SGHTA and CDR2 as FQGNSA. In nucleotides, the CDR3 is TGTGCCAGCAGCTTAGTGGGACTAGGGACCTACGAGCAGTACTTC. As protein: CASSLVGLGTYEQYF.

This clonotype was counted at least ten times. This chain connects TRBV11-2 to TRBJ2-5, with D perhaps matching TRBD1 (6 bases). The last part of the DNA fits TRBJ2-7 better; the J call may be wrong. The CDR3 contains 16 residues. Germline V gives CDR1 SGHAT, CDR2 FQNNGV. Here the CDR3 reads CASSLSGHVLAYEQYF. In DNA form, the CDR3 reads TGTGCCAGCAGCTTATCGGGACACGTTTTGGCCTACGAGCAGTACTTC.

A note on this clonotype: A read error is possible here, since a much larger clone lies one base away. The gene calls are TRBV12-3 or TRBV12-4 and TRBJ2-4; 8 nucleotides match TRBD1. V shed 7 bases and J 13 bases; nucleotides not matched to a gene: 15. The CDR3 sequence is 14 residues long. DNA of the CDR3: TGTGCCAGCAAACAGGGGGGCTCCTACAATGAGCAGTACTTC. This encodes CASKQGGSYNEQYF.

V gene TRBV20-1 combines with J gene TRBJ1-1, with D maybe TRBD1 (5 bases). CDR1 is DFQATT and CDR2 is SNEGSKA in the germline V gene (reference sequence). There are 14 residues in the CDR3. The V gene lost 4 bases and the J gene lost 5 bases, with 17 bases spanning the gap. The DNA for the CDR3 is TGCAGTGCTATCCCCCCCCGAGGGGTGACTGAAGCTTTCTTT. It specifies CSAIPPRGVTEAFF.